This T cell receptor (beta chain) was recorded in a study of beta chain features in type 1 diabetes. The study, taken as a whole, reports: For Type 1 diabetes patients, all four CD4+ subsets carried TCRB CDR3s that were moderately but significantly shorter.

Trimming removed 4 bases at V and 10 bases at J, with 8 bases between. The CDR3 runs 11 residues. Germline values: CDR1 MNHNY, CDR2 SVGAGI (reference sequence). Of the isolated RNA, all was reverse transcribed, and so the sequenced material was expressed TCRB transcripts. This table comes from immunoSEQ multiplex PCR, and its TCRdb copy is limited to in-frame clones, with some not included. Among a few hundred thousand clones listed, approximately 15% were seen once. Remarks on this clone: The antigen remains unidentified.

J is TRBJ2-1 and V is TRBV6-6; D possibly corresponds to TRBD1 (5 bases). The sequenced material came from naive CD4+ T cells from blood. This TCR came from a man aged 25 to 40 in good health. In DNA, the CDR3 is TGTGCCAGCAGTTCAAACAGGGAGCAGTTCTTC. Its protein is CASSSNREQFF.